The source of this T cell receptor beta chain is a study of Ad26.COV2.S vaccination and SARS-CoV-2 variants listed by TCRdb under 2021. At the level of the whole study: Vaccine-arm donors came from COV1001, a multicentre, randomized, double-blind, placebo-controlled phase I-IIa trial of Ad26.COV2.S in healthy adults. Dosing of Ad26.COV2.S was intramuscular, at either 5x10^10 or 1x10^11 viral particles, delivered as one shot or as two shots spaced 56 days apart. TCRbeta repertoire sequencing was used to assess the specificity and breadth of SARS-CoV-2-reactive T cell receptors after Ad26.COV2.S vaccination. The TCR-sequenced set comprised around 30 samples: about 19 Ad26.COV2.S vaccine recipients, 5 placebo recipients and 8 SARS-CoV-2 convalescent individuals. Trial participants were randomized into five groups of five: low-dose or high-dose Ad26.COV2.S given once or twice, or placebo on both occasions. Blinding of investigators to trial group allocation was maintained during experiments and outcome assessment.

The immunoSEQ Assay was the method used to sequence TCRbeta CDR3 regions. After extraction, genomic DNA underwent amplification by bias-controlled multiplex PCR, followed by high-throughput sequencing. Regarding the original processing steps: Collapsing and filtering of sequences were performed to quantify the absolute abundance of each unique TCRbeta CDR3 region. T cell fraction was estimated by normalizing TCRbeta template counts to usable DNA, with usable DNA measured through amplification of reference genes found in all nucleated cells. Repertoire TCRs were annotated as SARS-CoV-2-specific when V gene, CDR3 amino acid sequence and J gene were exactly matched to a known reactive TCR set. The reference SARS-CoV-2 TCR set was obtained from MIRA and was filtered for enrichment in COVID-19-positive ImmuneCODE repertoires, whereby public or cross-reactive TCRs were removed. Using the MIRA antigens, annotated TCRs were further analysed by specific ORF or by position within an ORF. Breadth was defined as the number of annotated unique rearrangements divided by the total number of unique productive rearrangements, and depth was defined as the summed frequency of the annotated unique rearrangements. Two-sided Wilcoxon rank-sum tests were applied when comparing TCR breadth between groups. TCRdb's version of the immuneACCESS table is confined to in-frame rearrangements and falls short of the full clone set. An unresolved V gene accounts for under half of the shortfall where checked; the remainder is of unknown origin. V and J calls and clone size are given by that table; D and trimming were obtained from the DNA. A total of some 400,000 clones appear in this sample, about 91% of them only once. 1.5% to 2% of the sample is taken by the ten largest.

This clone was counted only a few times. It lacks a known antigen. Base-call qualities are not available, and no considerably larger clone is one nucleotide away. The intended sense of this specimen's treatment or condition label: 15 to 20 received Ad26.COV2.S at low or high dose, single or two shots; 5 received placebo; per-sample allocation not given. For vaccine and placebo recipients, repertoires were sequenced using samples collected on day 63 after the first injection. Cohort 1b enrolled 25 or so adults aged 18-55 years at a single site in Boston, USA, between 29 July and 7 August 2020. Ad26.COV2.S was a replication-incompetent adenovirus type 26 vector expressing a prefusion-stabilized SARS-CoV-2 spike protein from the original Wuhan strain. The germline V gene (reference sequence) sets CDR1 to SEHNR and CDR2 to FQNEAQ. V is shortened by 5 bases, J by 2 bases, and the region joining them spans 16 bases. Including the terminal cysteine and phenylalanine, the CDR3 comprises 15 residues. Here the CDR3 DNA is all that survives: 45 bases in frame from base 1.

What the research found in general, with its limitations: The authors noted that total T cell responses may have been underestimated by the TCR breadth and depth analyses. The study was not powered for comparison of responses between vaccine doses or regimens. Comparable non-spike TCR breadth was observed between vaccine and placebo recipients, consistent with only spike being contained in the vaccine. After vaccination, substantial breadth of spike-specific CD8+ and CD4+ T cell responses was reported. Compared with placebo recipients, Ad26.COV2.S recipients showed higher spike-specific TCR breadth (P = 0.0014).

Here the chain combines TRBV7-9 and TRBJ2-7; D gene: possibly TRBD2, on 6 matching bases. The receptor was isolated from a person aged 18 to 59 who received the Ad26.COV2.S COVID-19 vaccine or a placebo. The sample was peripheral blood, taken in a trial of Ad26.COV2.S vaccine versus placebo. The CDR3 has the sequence CASSASGLMTYEQYF. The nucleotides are TGTGCCAGCAGCGCGAGCGGGTTGATGACCTACGAGCAGTACTTC.